These T cell receptor beta chains were read from a single sample in a study of blood T cell repertoires in COVID-19. Data came from immunoSEQ multiplex PCR; TCRdb stores just in-frame clones and leaves some out. The table has around 190,000 clones, roughly 86% seen once. Sequencing used PBMCs or T cells enriched from blood (not recorded which). These receptors were taken from a man between 18 and 29 years old with acute COVID-19. Both conserved end residues are part of each CDR3. The D gene is left open where the match is weak. Rows give clone size only sometimes, using once, few, many, or a class for an expanded clone.

TGTGCCAGCAGCGTAGTCGCAGGGCCTCAAGAGACCCAGTACTTC | CASSVVAGPQETQYF | TRBV9 | - | TRBJ2-5 | once
TGTGCCTGGAACTTTGGGACCGGGGGCGAGCAGTACTTC | CAWNFGTGGEQYF | TRBV30 | - | TRBJ2-7 | -
TGTGCCAGCAGCTCGTCCGGGGGTGGCTACACCTTC | CASSSSGGGYTF | TRBV7-9 | - | TRBJ1-2 | -
TGCGCCAGCAGCCAAACAGGAGAATTTAATGAAAAACTGTTTTTT | CASSQTGEFNEKLFF | TRBV4-1 | - | TRBJ1-4 | -
TGTGCCAGCAGCTCCAACAGGGGCGAGGAGGACTATGGCTACACCTTC | CASSSNRGEEDYGYTF | TRBV11-3 | TRBD1 | TRBJ1-2 | -
TGTGCCAGCAGCCCTCAGACTCGCGACGAGCAGTACTTC | CASSPQTRDEQYF | TRBV4-2 | - | TRBJ2-7 | -
TGCAGCGTTGAGCTTTCGACTGGTGGGGACAAGAACTACGAGCAGTACTTC | CSVELSTGGDKNYEQYF | TRBV29-1 | - | TRBJ2-7 | -
TGTGCCAGCAGCTTCTTTGCGGGAGGGCAGGCAGATACGCAGTATTTT | CASSFFAGGQADTQYF | TRBV11-2 | TRBD2 | TRBJ2-3 | once
TGCAGCGTCCAGGCGGGGAACACTGAAGCTTTCTTT | CSVQAGNTEAFF | TRBV29-1 | - | TRBJ1-1 | -
TGTGCCAGCAGTGATAGTTTCTGGGCAGGTGAAGCTTTCTTT | CASSDSFWAGEAFF | TRBV2 | - | TRBJ1-1 | -
TGTGCCACCAGTGATTTGGAAAGCGGTCGGGGAGATACGCAGTATTTT | CATSDLESGRGDTQYF | TRBV24-1 | - | TRBJ2-3 | -
TGTGCCAGTAGTATTTGGGGAGACCCCACCGGGGAGCTGTTTTTT | CASSIWGDPTGELFF | TRBV19 | - | TRBJ2-2 | -
TGTGCCAGCAGGCGGAACACTGAAGCTTTCTTT | CASRRNTEAFF | TRBV4-2 | - | TRBJ1-1 | -
TGTGCCAGCAGCCAACCGGGGGCCGGGGAGCTGTTTTTT | CASSQPGAGELFF | TRBV7-9 | - | TRBJ2-2 | -
TGTGCCAGCAGTTCGGACAGGGGCCAGCCCCAGCATTTT | CASSSDRGQPQHF | TRBV6-5 | TRBD1 | TRBJ1-5 | -
TGTGCCAGCACCGTAGCGGGAGGGCCGGAAGAGCAGTACTTC | CASTVAGGPEEQYF | TRBV5-5 | TRBD2 | TRBJ2-7 | -
TGCGCCAGCAGCTCCGACAGTCTCTCTGGAAACACCATATATTTT | CASSSDSLSGNTIYF | TRBV5-1 | - | TRBJ1-3 | -
TGTGCCACCAGTGACACCATGAGCGGGAGCGGATACAATGAGCAGTTCTTC | CATSDTMSGSGYNEQFF | TRBV24-1 | TRBD2 | TRBJ2-1 | -
TGTGCCACCAGCAGAGAGGGCAGGGGGGTTGACTATGGCTACACCTTC | CATSREGRGVDYGYTF | TRBV15 | TRBD1 | TRBJ1-2 | once
TGCGCCAGCAGCCCTATCCGAGGGGGACAGGGCTTCTACGAGCAGTACTTC | CASSPIRGGQGFYEQYF | TRBV4-1 | TRBD1 | TRBJ2-7 | -
TGCGCCAGCCCGGGGTCTACGACAGGGACGGGGACCGGGGAGCTGTTTTTT | CASPGSTTGTGTGELFF | TRBV10-1 | TRBD1 | TRBJ2-2 | -
TGTGCCAGCAGCTTGGAGGGGGGGACAGATACGCAGTATTTT | CASSLEGGTDTQYF | TRBV5-4 | - | TRBJ2-3 | -
TGTGCCACCAGTGATTTGGGACTAGCGGGCACAGATACGCAGTATTTT | CATSDLGLAGTDTQYF | TRBV24-1 | TRBD2 | TRBJ2-3 | -
TGTGCCAGCAGCTTAGTGGTAGGACAGAACTCTGGGGCCAACGTCCTGACTTTC | CASSLVVGQNSGANVLTF | TRBV7-6 | - | TRBJ2-6 | -
TGCGCCAGCAGCCAGATAATTCAAGTACGGGAATTCTACAATGAGCAGTTCTTC | CASSQIIQVREFYNEQFF | TRBV4-1 | - | TRBJ2-1 | -
TGTGCCAGCAGTCGCTATAGCAATCAGCCCCAGCATTTT | CASSRYSNQPQHF | TRBV28 | - | TRBJ1-5 | -
TGCAGCGTTGTAGGCAGGGGGCGCGAGCAGTACTTC | CSVVGRGREQYF | TRBV29-1 | TRBD1 | TRBJ2-7 | -
TGCGCCAGCAGTTTGGGGGAGGGCCCCGACGAGCAGTACTTC | CASSLGEGPDEQYF | TRBV5-1 | TRBD2 | TRBJ2-7 | -
TGTGCCAGCAGGGGGGGACTCGGGACCGGGGAGCTGTTTTTT | CASRGGLGTGELFF | TRBV28 | - | TRBJ2-2 | -
TGTGCCAGCAGCCAGTATAGCGGGAGGAGCTCCTACGAGCAGTACTTC | CASSQYSGRSSYEQYF | TRBV4-2 | TRBD2 | TRBJ2-7 | -
TGTGCCAGCAGTCCCGGGACAGGGAGGTACAATGAGCAGTTCTTC | CASSPGTGRYNEQFF | TRBV28 | TRBD1 | TRBJ2-1 | few
TGTGCCAGCAGCTGGGGGACAGTTAACACCGGGGAGCTGTTTTTT | CASSWGTVNTGELFF | TRBV4-2 | TRBD1 | TRBJ2-2 | -
TGTGCCAGCAGCTTGCCCCCGGGACAAGCTCCCTACGAGCAGTACTTC | CASSLPPGQAPYEQYF | TRBV7-9 | - | TRBJ2-7 | -
TGTGCCAGCAGGGTGGATGCAGGAGGGATGAACACTGAAGCTTTCTTT | CASRVDAGGMNTEAFF | TRBV7-8 | - | TRBJ1-1 | -
TGTGCCAGCAGTTACCAGGGACAGGGGGCAGTTTCCTACGAGCAGTACTTC | CASSYQGQGAVSYEQYF | TRBV6-2/TRBV6-3 | TRBD1 | TRBJ2-7 | -
TGTGCCTGGAGCAGGTCGTCGACTAATGAAAAACTGTTTTTT | CAWSRSSTNEKLFF | TRBV30 | - | TRBJ1-4 | -
TGCGCCAGCGGGTACGGGGACAGGGGGCTGTATGGCTACACCTTC | CASGYGDRGLYGYTF | TRBV5-1 | TRBD1 | TRBJ1-2 | -
TGTGCCAGCAGTCCAGGGACTCACGTGGACTATGGCTACACCTTC | CASSPGTHVDYGYTF | TRBV4-2 | - | TRBJ1-2 | -
TGTGCCAGCAGCGTCTATTACAATGAGCAGTTCTTC | CASSVYYNEQFF | TRBV5-6 | - | TRBJ2-1 | -
TGTGCTAGTGGTCCCCCGGCAGGGACAGATACGCAGTATTTT | CASGPPAGTDTQYF | TRBV12-5 | - | TRBJ2-3 | -
TGTGCCAGCAGTTTGAGGAGGGGCTACACCTTC | CASSLRRGYTF | TRBV12-3/TRBV12-4 | - | TRBJ1-2 | -
TGTGCCAGCAGTTTCAAGCCGGGGGAGCTGTTTTTT | CASSFKPGELFF | TRBV28 | - | TRBJ2-2 | -
TGTGCCAGCAGCTCCCCCGGGACAGGGTCCTACGAGCAGTACTTC | CASSSPGTGSYEQYF | TRBV6-5 | TRBD1 | TRBJ2-7 | -
TGTGCCACCCAACCAGGGGTGTCCTACAATGAGCAGTTCTTC | CATQPGVSYNEQFF | TRBV6-5 | - | TRBJ2-1 | -
TGCAGCGTTGAGGCAGGTGCGGAGACCCAGTACTTC | CSVEAGAETQYF | TRBV29-1 | - | TRBJ2-5 | -
TGTGCCACCACGACAGGGACCTATGGCTACACCTTC | CATTTGTYGYTF | TRBV28 | TRBD1 | TRBJ1-2 | -
TGTGCCAGCAGCCCGACGACAGGGTCCGGCTACACCTTC | CASSPTTGSGYTF | TRBV27 | TRBD1 | TRBJ1-2 | -
TGCAGTGCTCGTGGACTAGCGGGGGAACTTTACGAGCAGTACTTC | CSARGLAGELYEQYF | TRBV20-1 | TRBD2 | TRBJ2-7 | -
TGTGCCAGCAGCTTAACCTCCACTGACAGGATAGCATCCACCGGGGAGCTGTTTTTT | CASSLTSTDRIASTGELFF | TRBV7-9 | - | TRBJ2-2 | -
TGTGCCAGCAGCGTAGCCCTCCGGGGTTCAGGTGATGGCTACACCTTC | CASSVALRGSGDGYTF | TRBV9 | - | TRBJ1-2 | -
TGTGCCAGCAGTTTGGACAGGAACACTGAAGCTTTCTTT | CASSLDRNTEAFF | TRBV6-5 | - | TRBJ1-1 | -
TGTGCCAGCAGCTTGGCCGCTAGCGGGAGTTTGTACGAGCAGTACTTC | CASSLAASGSLYEQYF | TRBV5-4 | TRBD2 | TRBJ2-7 | -
TGTGCCAGCAGCCCACGGTTGGGGGGACTAGCGGACAATGAGCAGTTCTTC | CASSPRLGGLADNEQFF | TRBV5-8 | TRBD2 | TRBJ2-1 | -
TGTGCCTGGAGCAAATTGTACTCTGAAGCTTTCTTT | CAWSKLYSEAFF | TRBV30 | - | TRBJ1-1 | -
TGTGCCAGCAAGCCCCAAATGAGAGGCAATCAGCCCCAGCATTTT | CASKPQMRGNQPQHF | TRBV28 | - | TRBJ1-5 | -
TGTGCCAGCAGCTTGGGACTAGCGACGGGGGAGCAGTACTTC | CASSLGLATGEQYF | TRBV5-6 | TRBD2 | TRBJ2-7 | -
TGCGCCAGCAGCTTGCGACGAACTAGCGGGATTTCGAATGAGCAGTTCTTC | CASSLRRTSGISNEQFF | TRBV5-1 | TRBD2 | TRBJ2-1 | -
TGTGCCAGCAGCCGATGGACAGGGGCCACTGAAGCTTTCTTT | CASSRWTGATEAFF | TRBV13 | TRBD1 | TRBJ1-1 | -
TGTGCCAGCAACAGGGTCGGTGAAAAACTGTTTTTT | CASNRVGEKLFF | TRBV19 | - | TRBJ1-4 | -
TGTGCCTGGAGTGCCCCCACAGGGTCAGAGACCCAGTACTTC | CAWSAPTGSETQYF | TRBV30 | - | TRBJ2-5 | -